This T cell receptor (beta chain) is from a study of response to subunit inactivated influenza vaccine. The CDR3 loop spans 12 amino acids. V lost 5 bases and J 7 bases, leaving 10 bases between the germline ends. Germline values: CDR1 SGHTA, CDR2 FQGNSA. TCRdb itself ran the RT-PCR reads through MiXCR, one entry per CDR3 protein. The table includes about 540,000 distinct CDR3 sequences, under 30% detected once. This clonotype was detected a few times. These data were also reused for a study on T cells expressing NK-cell markers. Per that study: What made the TCR beta cDNA was 5'RACE template switching with UMIs. Seven donors tested HCMV-seropositive and one tested seronegative among the eight sequenced. These clonotypes, the leaders elsewhere, also led the CD3+CD56-NKG2C+ fraction in a few donors.

The genes are TRBV7-2 and TRBJ2-3, with D uncertain. This receptor was obtained from a man in his fifties or sixties who received an inactivated influenza vaccine. Specimen: CD4+ T cells sorted from PBMCs, collected approximately 12 days after vaccination. This chain's CDR3 is CASSIVTYTQYF. CDR3 nucleotides: TGTGCCAGCAGCATTGTCACTTATACGCAGTATTTT.